The clone carrying this TCR beta chain was observed a few times. This sample was included in a study of blood T cell repertoires in COVID-19. Data came from immunoSEQ multiplex PCR; TCRdb stores just in-frame clones and leaves some out. The data show over 110,000 clones, 75% to 90% seen once. The CDR3 contains 13 residues. Per the germline V gene, CDR1 is LNHDA and CDR2 is SQIVND (reference sequence). The germline V and J ends were trimmed by 4 bases and 8 bases, with 14 bases remaining between them. This receptor was identified in a man between 60 and 75 years old who had recovered from COVID-19. The chain couples TRBV19 to TRBJ1-2; tentatively, D is TRBD1 (5 bases). Material for sequencing was PBMCs or T cells enriched from blood (not recorded which). The CDR3 region has the DNA TGTGCCAGTAGTACCCCCGGGGGGGGAGGCTACACCTTC. This sequence encodes CASSTPGGGGYTF.